This TCR beta chain was captured in a study of early T cells in non-severe SARS-CoV-2 infection. This clonotype was seen ten or more times. Each single cDNA molecule received a unique molecular identifier. Each CDR3 protein is one row after TCRdb ran MiXCR on the 5' RACE reads. The table has tens of thousands of distinct CDR3 sequences, roughly 14% seen once. This TCR derives from an adult who was a healthcare worker with PCR-confirmed SARS-CoV-2 infection or an uninfected control (not recorded which). The sample taken for sequencing was whole blood.

CDR3 DNA: TGCAGCGTTGAAGGCGGGGGCAACTCCTACAATGAGCAGTTCTTC. Translation: CSVEGGGNSYNEQFF. V usage is TRBV29-1 and J usage is TRBJ2-1; maybe TRBD2 (7 bases). This CDR3 comprises 15 residues. Germline V gene data show CDR1 as SQVTM and CDR2 as ANQGSEA. Trimming pared 1 base from V and 0 bases from J, leaving 10 bases between.